This TCR beta chain came from a study of T cell changes during pregnancy in multiple sclerosis. The table lists this clone with a count of one. Sequencing used immunoSEQ multiplex PCR; TCRdb keeps in-frame clones, though not all of them. The sample lists about 29,000 clones, around 89% occurring once. Sample: CD8+ T cells from peripheral blood mononuclear cells, taken after pregnancy. This sequence originates from a female donor with multiple sclerosis, enrolled in a pregnancy study.

CDR3 in amino acids: CAWSSGANIHIQYF. In nucleotides, the CDR3 is TGTGCCTGGAGTTCTGGGGCTAATATTCACATTCAGTACTTC. This chain connects TRBV30 to TRBJ2-4, with a tentative D call TRBD1 (5 bases). Germline CDR1 is GTSNPN and CDR2 is SVGIG (reference sequence). The CDR3 totals 14 residues. The V and J ends lost 2 bases and 8 bases respectively, with 16 bases between them.